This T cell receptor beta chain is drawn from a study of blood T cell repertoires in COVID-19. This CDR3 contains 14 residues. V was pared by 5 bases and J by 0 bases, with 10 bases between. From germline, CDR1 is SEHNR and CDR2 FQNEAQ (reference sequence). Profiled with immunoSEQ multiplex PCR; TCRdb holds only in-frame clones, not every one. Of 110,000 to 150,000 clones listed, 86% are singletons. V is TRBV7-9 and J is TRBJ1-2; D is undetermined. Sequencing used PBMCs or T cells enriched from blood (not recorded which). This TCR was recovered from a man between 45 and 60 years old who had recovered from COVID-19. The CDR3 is CASSRGGANYGYTF. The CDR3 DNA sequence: TGTGCCAGCAGCCGAGGCGGAGCTAACTATGGCTACACCTTC.